The 7 T cell receptor beta chains below were found in one sample sequenced in a study of glioma-infiltrating T cells after dendritic cell vaccination. Repertoires were generated with immunoSEQ multiplex PCR, while TCRdb's copy carries only in-frame clones and drops some. The sample has 50,000 to 80,000 clones; 82% are singletons. Sequences were derived from blood, sampled before dendritic cell vaccination. The source is a human donor with glioblastoma.

The chain is built from TRBV19 and TRBJ1-4; D not certain. Germline V CDR1 and CDR2: LNHDA, SQIVND (reference sequence). The CDR3 runs 13 residues. Trimming took 9 bases from V and 4 from J, leaving 12 bases between them. As DNA, the CDR3 is TGTGCCAGCGGAGGACCCTTTAATGAAAAACTGTTTTTT. Encoded protein: CASGGPFNEKLFF.

This clone was counted only a few times. The V gene is TRBV19, the J gene TRBJ1-5, with D maybe TRBD1 (5 bases). Germline-derived CDR1 and CDR2 are LNHDA and SQIVND (reference sequence). Trimming left V 6 bases short and J 0 bases short, with 12 bases between. The CDR3 totals 15 residues. The CDR3 reads CASSETVNSNQPQHF. Written as DNA, the CDR3 is TGTGCCAGTAGCGAGACAGTAAATAGCAATCAGCCCCAGCATTTT.

This rearrangement joins TRBV7-6 to TRBJ1-6; D unclear. The CDR3 is 14 amino acids. Germline CDR1 is SGHVS and CDR2 is FNYEAQ. V was clipped by 1 base and J by 8 bases, with 9 bases between them. The chain's CDR3 is CASSLDPGDSPLHF. CDR3 nucleotide sequence: TGTGCCAGCAGCTTAGACCCCGGGGATTCACCCCTCCACTTT.

The J gene is TRBJ2-3, the V gene TRBV28; a possible D gene is TRBD2 (5 bases). The CDR3 is made up of 13 amino acids. V lost 6 bases to trimming and J lost 2 bases, with 9 bases between them. CDR1 MDHEN and CDR2 SYDVKM come from the germline V gene. The CDR3: CASSGLLTDTQYF. The CDR3 nucleotides are TGTGCCAGCAGCGGACTCCTCACAGATACGCAGTATTTT.

This chain links TRBV27 with TRBJ1-1; D possibly corresponds to TRBD1 (6 bases). Germline V CDR1 and CDR2: MNHEY, SMNVEV (reference sequence). Trimming took off 3 bases at V and 1 base at J, with 9 bases between the two ends. The length of the CDR3 is 14 residues. CDR3 DNA sequence: TGTGCCAGCAGTTTCGGGACACCGAACACTGAAGCTTTCTTT. This translates into CASSFGTPNTEAFF.

The chain joins TRBV7-9 to TRBJ2-3, with TRBD1 identical over 8 bases. This CDR3 has 14 amino acids. V shed 5 bases, J shed 10 bases, and the junction held 11 bases outside the gene matches. Looked up from germline, CDR1 is SEHNR and CDR2 is FQNEAQ (reference sequence). The CDR3: CASSRGQARGPQYF. The DNA for the CDR3 is TGTGCCAGCAGCCGGGGACAGGCAAGGGGGCCGCAGTATTTT.

The chain recombines TRBV7-9 with TRBJ1-2; D possibly corresponds to TRBD1 (5 bases). Between the trimmed V and J ends, which lost 4 bases and 5 bases, there was a span of 11 bases. The CDR3 is 13 amino acids. Germline-derived CDR1 and CDR2 are SEHNR and FQNEAQ (reference sequence). The CDR3 protein is CASSYRGGYGYTF. As DNA, the CDR3 is TGTGCCAGCAGCTACCGGGGGGGTTATGGCTACACCTTC.